The 17 T cell receptor beta chains listed next were all sequenced from one sample in a study of OX40 agonist ivuxolimab in advanced cancers. Here immunoSEQ multiplex PCR was the method, and the copy in TCRdb shows in-frame clones only, minus some. The sample has about 70,000 clones, about 85% seen once. Sequenced here: CD4+ or CD8+ T cells sorted from blood, sampled in a trial of the OX40 agonist ivuxolimab. The receptors come from an adult with an advanced solid tumor such as melanoma, head and neck, liver or kidney cancer.

The chain joins TRBV6-1 to TRBJ1-2; D is unresolved. V dropped 2 bases and J dropped 5 bases, with 9 bases sitting between them. CDR1 MNHNS and CDR2 SASEGT come from the germline V gene. This CDR3 has 13 amino acids. CDR3 nucleotide sequence: TGTGCCAGCAGTGAAAGGACCTGGTATGGCTACACCTTC. Its protein is CASSERTWYGYTF.

This clone was found a few times. V is TRBV5-6 and J is TRBJ2-5; D tentatively fits TRBD1 or TRBD2 (5 bases each). Germline-derived CDR1 and CDR2 are SGHDT and YYEEEE. The CDR3 is made up of 14 amino acids. The V end was cut by 0 bases, the J end by 5 bases, with 11 bases between. DNA of the CDR3: TGTGCCAGCAGCTTGGTGGGGGACGAGGAGACCCAGTACTTC. Protein: CASSLVGDEETQYF.

This clone was seen a single time. J is TRBJ2-5 and V is TRBV7-2; D is perhaps TRBD2 (7 bases). The J call is doubtful: the DNA matches TRBJ2-7 better. This CDR3 is built from 15 residues. The germline V gene encodes CDR1 SGHTA and CDR2 FQGNSA. The CDR3 DNA reads as TGTGCCAGCAGCGGACAGCGGGAACGAACCTACGAGCAGTACTTC. Translating it yields CASSGQRERTYEQYF.

V is TRBV9 and J is TRBJ1-2, with no clear D. The CDR3 runs to 15 residues. The V end lost 3 bases, the J end lost 2 bases, and 14 bases lay between the germline ends. Germline V gene lookup returns CDR1 SGDLS and CDR2 YYNGEE. CDR3 residues: CASSGRASVNYGYTF. CDR3 sequence (DNA): TGTGCCAGCAGCGGGCGAGCCAGTGTAAACTATGGCTACACCTTC.

This clone has only one observation. The rearrangement joins TRBV19 to TRBJ2-5, with 7 bases that match TRBD1. V was clipped by 8 bases and J by 1 base; unmatched bases: 10. The CDR3 covers 15 residues. From germline, CDR1 is LNHDA and CDR2 SQIVND (reference sequence). The chain's CDR3 is CASADVQGSQETQYF. As DNA, the CDR3 is TGTGCCAGTGCGGACGTACAGGGGTCCCAAGAGACCCAGTACTTC.

The chain couples TRBV29-1 to TRBJ1-4; 7 bases match TRBD1. Trimming took 4 bases from V and 7 from J; bases not matched to a gene: 9. The germline V gene encodes CDR1 SQVTM and CDR2 ANQGSEA. The length of the CDR3 is 14 residues. CDR3 DNA sequence: TGCAGCGTTGTGGTGGGACAGTGGGTTGAAAAACTGTTTTTT. It specifies CSVVVGQWVEKLFF.

This chain connects TRBV19 to TRBJ2-3; 13 bases align to TRBD2. Per the germline V gene, CDR1 is LNHDA and CDR2 is SQIVND (reference sequence). V gave up 4 bases and J gave up 3 bases; unmatched junction bases: 1. The CDR3 loop spans 15 amino acids. Here the CDR3 reads CASSTTSGRTDTQYF. As DNA, the CDR3 is TGTGCCAGTAGTACGACTAGCGGGAGGACAGATACGCAGTATTTT.

The chain joins TRBV7-2 to TRBJ2-1, with 9 bases matching TRBD2. V lost 7 bases to trimming and J lost 2 bases; unmatched junction nucleotides: 3. This CDR3 is built from 14 residues. Germline CDR1 reads SGHTA; CDR2 reads FQGNSA. This chain's CDR3 is CASTTSGPYNEQFF. The CDR3 DNA sequence: TGTGCCAGCACCACTAGCGGGCCCTACAATGAGCAGTTCTTC.

The chain has TRBV30 and TRBJ1-4; D call uncertain. CDR1 is GTSNPN and CDR2 is SVGIG in the germline V gene (reference sequence). V dropped 7 bases and J dropped 8 bases, with 14 bases sitting between them. This CDR3 comprises 12 residues. The chain's CDR3 is CAFQLSWEKLFF. The CDR3 coding sequence is TGTGCCTTCCAGTTATCGTGGGAAAAACTGTTTTTT.

V gene TRBV5-1 combines with J gene TRBJ2-5, with TRBD1 identical over 8 bases. The CDR3 extends over 14 amino acids. Germline V lookup: CDR1 SGHRS, CDR2 YFSETQ. V dropped 4 bases and J dropped 5; count of bases not matched to a gene: 7. CDR3 DNA sequence: TGCGCCAGCAGCATGGGACAGGTAAAGGAGACCCAGTACTTC. This sequence encodes CASSMGQVKETQYF.

Only one count was recorded for this clone. The rearrangement joins TRBV7-6 to TRBJ2-3; the D is unclear. There are 18 residues in the CDR3. Germline V gives CDR1 SGHVS, CDR2 FNYEAQ. Trimming took off 2 bases at V and 1 base at J, with 19 bases between the two ends. DNA of the CDR3: TGTGCCAGCAGCTTATACCCCCGGCCGCTCTTTGGCACAGATACGCAGTATTTT. Residues: CASSLYPRPLFGTDTQYF. The full variable domain, completed using reference TRBV7-6 and TRBJ2-3, is GAGVSQSPRYKVTKRGQDVALRCDPISGHVSLYWYRQALGQGPEFLTYFNYEAQQDKSGLPNDRFSAERPEGSISTLTIQRTEQRDSAMYRCASSLYPRPLFGTDTQYFGPGTRLTVL.

V is TRBV6-5 and J is TRBJ1-1, with no clear D. V was clipped by 2 bases and J by 0 bases, with 4 bases between them. CDR1 and CDR2 from the germline V gene are MNHEY and SVGAGI. This CDR3 comprises 13 residues. CDR3 amino acids: CASSYGMNTEAFF. The DNA for the CDR3 is TGTGCCAGCAGTTACGGGATGAACACTGAAGCTTTCTTT.

This clone was counted a single time. This chain joins TRBV30 and TRBJ2-1; the match to TRBD1 covers 10 bases. Germline loops: CDR1 GTSNPN, CDR2 SVGIG (reference sequence). With 3 bases clipped from V and 3 bases from J, the junction kept 2 bases outside the gene matches. This CDR3 has 14 amino acids. The CDR3 region is CAWRGTGVYNEQFF. The CDR3 nucleotides are TGTGCCTGGAGGGGGACAGGGGTCTACAATGAGCAGTTCTTC.

In DNA, the CDR3 is TGTGCCAGCAGCTCCTACTGGTCTGGGGCCAACGTCCTGACTTTC. Protein sequence: CASSSYWSGANVLTF. The chain links TRBV11-2 to TRBJ2-6; D uncertain. CDR1 and CDR2 (germline): SGHAT, FQNNGV. Trimming shortened V by 4 bases and J by 1 base, and 8 bases separated the two germline ends. The CDR3 contains 15 residues. Full variable domain (rest looked up from reference TRBV11-2 and TRBJ2-6): EAGVAQSPRYKIIEKRQSVAFWCNPISGHATLYWYQQILGQGPKLLIQFQNNGVVDDSQLPKDRFSAERLKGVDSTLKIQPAKLEDSAVYLCASSSYWSGANVLTFGAGSRLTVL.

The CDR3 sequence: CASRTVGTRGNTIYF. In nucleotides, the CDR3 is TGTGCCAGCAGGACCGTCGGGACACGCGGAAACACCATATATTTT. This sequence joins TRBV11-2 and TRBJ1-3, with a tentative D call TRBD1 (6 bases). There are 15 residues in the CDR3. V was cut by 6 bases and J by 4 bases, with 16 bases left in between. CDR1 SGHAT and CDR2 FQNNGV come from the germline V gene.

The chain employs TRBV5-1 and TRBJ1-4; no definite D call. Germline CDR1 and CDR2: SGHRS and YFSETQ. Trimming shortened V by 3 bases and J by 7 bases, and 7 bases separated the two germline ends. There are 12 residues in the CDR3. This CDR3 is CASSWDSEKLFF. The CDR3 bases are TGCGCCAGCAGCTGGGATAGTGAAAAACTGTTTTTT.

V is TRBV5-5 and J is TRBJ2-7, with 11 bases identical to TRBD2. Germline-derived CDR1 and CDR2 are SGHKS and YYEKEE (reference sequence). The V and J ends lost 4 bases and 5 bases, in that order; junction bases with no gene match: 11. The CDR3 runs 16 residues. The CDR3 region is CASSQTRGLAEDEQYF. The CDR3 nucleotides read TGTGCCAGCAGCCAAACTCGGGGACTAGCGGAGGACGAGCAGTACTTC.